The 30 T cell receptor beta chains presented below share a single source sample, sequenced in a study of identical twins (dated by TCRdb to between 2015 and 2016). The library was made by 5' RACE. Sequenced using an Illumina HiSeq 2000. The raw public reads went through TCRdb reprocessing: fastp at Q25, MiXCR clone calling, in-frame beta chains kept. Duplicate CDR3 protein sequences are folded into a single record with the most common DNA and genes. The sample table contains 700,000 or so distinct CDR3 sequences; only one count was recorded for 20% to 25% of them. The ten largest clones add up to 4% to 5.5% of the sample. The sample was also reused in another study, on T cells expressing NK-cell markers.

Specimen: PBMCs. The source of these receptors is a woman under 30 in good health.

V gene TRBV7-6 combines with J gene TRBJ2-3; no clear D gene. The CDR3 extends over 15 amino acids. The V end was cut by 5 bases, the J end by 1 base, with 13 bases between. The germline gives CDR1 SGHVS, CDR2 FNYEAQ. CDR3 amino acids: CASSALPAGTDTQYF. In DNA, the CDR3 is TGTGCCAGCAGCGCCCTGCCCGCGGGCACAGATACGCAGTATTTT. Full variable domain (missing parts from reference TRBV7-6 and TRBJ2-3): GAGVSQSPRYKVTKRGQDVALRCDPISGHVSLYWYRQALGQGPEFLTYFNYEAQQDKSGLPNDRFSAERPEGSISTLTIQRTEQRDSAMYRCASSALPAGTDTQYFGPGTRLTVL.

As DNA, the CDR3 is TGTGCCAGCAGCCAGAATCCCGCCACCTACGAGCAGTACTTC. As protein: CASSQNPATYEQYF. This sequence joins TRBV6-1 and TRBJ2-7; D remains ambiguous. The CDR3 runs 14 residues. Per germline, CDR1 MNHNS and CDR2 SASEGT. The V and J ends lost 6 bases and 2 bases respectively, with 14 bases between them.

The rearrangement uses TRBV11-3 and TRBJ1-4; D ambiguous. In germline, CDR1 is SGHNT, CDR2 YENEEA. The CDR3 runs 13 residues. V dropped 5 bases and J dropped 8 bases, with 12 bases sitting between them. In nucleotides, the CDR3 is TGTGCCAGCAGCGTCGGCCAACGCGAAAAACTGTTTTTT. Protein product: CASSVGQREKLFF.

A few counts support this clonotype. The chain joins TRBV19 to TRBJ2-1; 9 nucleotides agree with TRBD1. This CDR3 has 15 residues. Germline assignment: CDR1 LNHDA and CDR2 SQIVND (reference sequence). After removal of 7 bases from V and 6 bases from J, the junction contained 10 bases not matched to a gene. CDR3 residues: CASNHGQGSGNEQFF. Written as DNA, the CDR3 is TGTGCCAGTAACCACGGACAGGGGAGTGGCAATGAGCAGTTCTTC.

This clonotype showed up just a few times. The chain is built from TRBV5-6 and TRBJ2-1, with 11 positions matching TRBD2. After removal of 1 base from V and 6 bases from J, the junction contained 0 bases not matched to a gene. Per the germline V gene, CDR1 is SGHDT and CDR2 is YYEEEE. The CDR3 is 14 residues long. The CDR3 coding sequence is TGTGCCAGCAGCTTGACTAGCGGGAGCAATGAGCAGTTCTTC. Protein product: CASSLTSGSNEQFF.

The V gene is TRBV15, the J gene TRBJ2-3, with D uncertain. The germline V and J ends were trimmed by 3 bases and 2 bases, with 3 bases remaining between them. This CDR3 comprises 12 residues. Germline loops: CDR1 LNHNV, CDR2 YYDKDF (reference sequence). The CDR3 sequence: CATSSFTDTQYF. In DNA, the CDR3 is TGTGCCACCAGCAGTTTCACAGATACGCAGTATTTT.

In this sample, this clonotype turned up a few times. The rearrangement uses TRBV20-1 and TRBJ1-2, with D maybe TRBD1 (6 bases). Trimming left V 5 bases short and J 7 bases short, with 17 bases between. The CDR3 loop spans 13 amino acids. The germline gives CDR1 DFQATT, CDR2 SNEGSKA (reference sequence). DNA for the CDR3: TGCAGTGCTCACCCCCCAGGGGTCTCTGGCTACACCTTC. It encodes CSAHPPGVSGYTF.

The rearrangement links TRBV6-5 to TRBJ1-1, with D perhaps TRBD1 (6 bases). The V and J ends lost 4 bases and 1 base respectively, with 10 bases between them. This CDR3 spans 14 amino acids. Germline-derived CDR1 and CDR2 are MNHEY and SVGAGI. CDR3 bases: TGTGCCAGCAGTTCGAGGGGGTGGAACACTGAAGCTTTCTTT. Translation: CASSSRGWNTEAFF.

This clonotype showed up just a few times. J is TRBJ2-5 and V is TRBV28; a weak D match, TRBD2 (6 bases). V was shortened by 4 bases and J by 0 bases, with 6 bases between the two germline ends. This CDR3 has 13 amino acids. Germline V lookup: CDR1 MDHEN, CDR2 SYDVKM. The DNA of the CDR3 is TGTGCCAGCAGTTGGGGGGACCAAGAGACCCAGTACTTC. Its translation: CASSWGDQETQYF.

This chain uses TRBV20-1 with TRBJ2-5; D unclear. The length of the CDR3 is 12 residues. Per germline, CDR1 DFQATT and CDR2 SNEGSKA (reference sequence). The ends were cut back, 6 bases at V and 1 base at J, with 9 bases in the middle. This CDR3 is CSASTFQETQYF. CDR3 sequence (DNA): TGCAGTGCCAGTACATTCCAAGAGACCCAGTACTTC.

The genes are TRBV9 and TRBJ2-7, with 9 bases aligning to TRBD2. The junction had 6 bases not matched to a gene; V was cut back by 4 bases and J by 4 bases. This CDR3 has 14 amino acids. Germline V gene sequence: CDR1 SGDLS, CDR2 YYNGEE. CDR3 amino acids: CASSPRTSEYEQYF. CDR3 coding DNA: TGTGCCAGCAGCCCCCGGACTAGCGAGTACGAGCAGTACTTC.

This clonotype came up a few times. This chain connects TRBV5-1 to TRBJ2-7; no definite D call. V shed 3 bases and J shed 0 bases, with 10 bases lying between them. Germline lookup yields CDR1 SGHRS and CDR2 YFSETQ. The CDR3 runs 14 residues. In DNA form, the CDR3 reads TGCGCCAGCAGCTCCCCACCGAGCTCCTACGAGCAGTACTTC. Translated: CASSSPPSSYEQYF.

There are a few counts of this clonotype. The chain uses TRBV5-1 and TRBJ2-1; D remains ambiguous. V gave up 0 bases and J gave up 4 bases, with 8 bases separating them. This CDR3 spans 14 amino acids. Germline V gives CDR1 SGHRS, CDR2 YFSETQ. The CDR3, as DNA: TGCGCCAGCAGCTTGGCCGCGGATTACAATGAGCAGTTCTTC. Translated, it gives CASSLAADYNEQFF.

This clonotype came up many times. V is TRBV6-5 and J is TRBJ2-5; D uncertain. With 3 bases removed from V and 4 bases from J, the gap between germline ends came to 6 bases. The CDR3 is 12 amino acids. CDR1 is MNHEY and CDR2 is SVGAGI in the germline V gene. The CDR3 DNA reads as TGTGCCAGCAGTTATGATGGAGAGACCCAGTACTTC. It specifies CASSYDGETQYF.

This sequence joins TRBV15 and TRBJ1-3, with unresolved D. The V end was cut by 4 bases, the J end by 7 bases, with 5 bases between. CDR3 length: 11 residues. Per the germline V gene, CDR1 is LNHNV and CDR2 is YYDKDF (reference sequence). In nucleotides, the CDR3 is TGTGCCACCAGCATCTGGAACACCATATATTTT. Encoded protein: CATSIWNTIYF.

A word on this clonotype: The conserved closing phenylalanine or tryptophan is absent in this CDR3, likely reflecting a read error. The chain has TRBV5-6 and TRBJ2-7, with 9 bases matching TRBD1. Germline values: CDR1 SGHDT, CDR2 YYEEEE. V shed 0 bases, J shed 6 bases, and the junction held 4 bases outside the gene matches. CDR3 length: 14 residues. In nucleotides, the CDR3 is TGTGCCAGCAGCTTGGGACAGGGGGTAGCCGAGCAGTACTCC. It is translated as CASSLGQGVAEQYS.

The rearrangement uses TRBV7-2 and TRBJ2-4; D is undetermined. Germline CDR1 SGHTA, CDR2 FQGNSA. The CDR3 contains 14 residues. V lost 5 bases, J lost 0 bases, and 8 bases lay in between. This CDR3 is CASSLRRAKNIQYF. The CDR3 DNA follows: TGTGCCAGCAGCCTTCGACGAGCCAAAAACATTCAGTACTTC.

This clonotype was found a few times. The V and J genes are TRBV9 and TRBJ2-1; D remains ambiguous. The CDR3 runs 16 residues. V lost 0 bases, J lost 0 bases, and 10 bases lay in between. Germline V gene sequence: CDR1 SGDLS, CDR2 YYNGEE. The CDR3 DNA is TGTGCCAGCAGCGTAGACAACTCCCCCTCCTACAATGAGCAGTTCTTC. Protein: CASSVDNSPSYNEQFF.

At least ten counts were recorded for this clonotype. The V and J genes are TRBV20-1 and TRBJ2-1, with 11 bases fitting TRBD1. V dropped 6 bases and J dropped 8; count of bases not matched to a gene: 9. In germline, CDR1 is DFQATT, CDR2 SNEGSKA (reference sequence). The CDR3 is 14 amino acids. The CDR3 protein is CSAQGDRGYDEQFF. The CDR3 DNA is TGCAGTGCCCAGGGGGACAGGGGGTACGATGAGCAGTTCTTC.

The chain joins TRBV2 to TRBJ1-5; 9 bases are a match to TRBD1. The CDR3 length is 13 residues. Germline CDR1 is SNHLY and CDR2 is FYNNEI. The trim removed 7 bases at V and 6 bases at J, leaving 4 bases unmatched. The CDR3: CASKDRGVQPQHF. CDR3 coding DNA: TGTGCCAGCAAGGACAGGGGAGTTCAGCCCCAGCATTTT. The full variable domain, its missing parts supplied by reference TRBV2 and TRBJ1-5, is EPEVTQTPSHQVTQMGQEVILRCVPISNHLYFYWYRQILGQKVEFLVSFYNNEISEKSEIFDDQFSVERPDGSNFTLKIRSTKLEDSAMYFCASKDRGVQPQHFGDGTRLSIL.

This chain connects TRBV15 to TRBJ2-7, with 7 bases lining up with TRBD1. Trimming removed 2 bases from V and 3 bases from J; junction bases left unmatched: 1. The germline gives CDR1 LNHNV, CDR2 YYDKDF (reference sequence). The CDR3 consists of 13 residues. CDR3 in amino acids: CATSRQGVYEQYF. Written as DNA, the CDR3 is TGTGCCACCAGCAGACAGGGGGTCTACGAGCAGTACTTC.

This rearrangement joins TRBV5-5 to TRBJ1-5; D perhaps matches TRBD1 (5 bases). Germline loops: CDR1 SGHKS, CDR2 YYEKEE (reference sequence). The germline V and J ends were trimmed by 1 base and 0 bases, with 8 bases remaining between them. The CDR3 loop spans 15 amino acids. The CDR3 here is CASSLQGNSNQPQHF. The CDR3 bases are TGTGCCAGCAGCTTGCAGGGTAATAGCAATCAGCCCCAGCATTTT. Variable domain in full (rest from reference TRBV5-5 and TRBJ1-5): DAGVTQSPTHLIKTRGQQVTLRCSPISGHKSVSWYQQVLGQGPQFIFQYYEKEERGRGNFPDRFSARQFPNYSSELNVNALLLGDSALYLCASSLQGNSNQPQHFGDGTRLSIL.

The rearrangement links TRBV29-1 to TRBJ2-5; possible D gene TRBD2, 7 bases. The V end lost 7 bases, the J end lost 3 bases, and 12 bases lay between the germline ends. In germline, CDR1 is SQVTM, CDR2 ANQGSEA. The CDR3 is made up of 12 amino acids. The CDR3 sequence is CSGGGHKETQYF. The CDR3 DNA is TGCAGCGGGGGGGGGCACAAAGAGACCCAGTACTTC.

The chain uses TRBV5-1 and TRBJ1-1; D gene ambiguous. The CDR3 loop spans 15 amino acids. V was clipped by 4 bases and J by 5 bases, with 18 bases between them. Per the germline V gene, CDR1 is SGHRS and CDR2 is YFSETQ. The CDR3 region has the DNA TGCGCCAGCAGCCAGGACCCGGCGGGGAAAACTGAAGCTTTCTTT. This codes for CASSQDPAGKTEAFF.

The chain has TRBV10-3 and TRBJ1-5, with D uncertain. The CDR3 covers 13 residues. CDR1 ENHRY and CDR2 SYGVKD come from the germline V gene. Trimming removed 11 bases at V and 2 bases at J, with 13 bases between. The CDR3: CASAEGRNQPQHF. The CDR3 region has the DNA TGTGCCTCGGCGGAAGGTCGCAATCAGCCCCAGCATTTT.

This clonotype was seen only a few times. V is TRBV10-2 and J is TRBJ2-2, with D perhaps TRBD2 (6 bases). CDR3 length: 15 amino acids. Germline CDR1 WSHSY, CDR2 SAAADI. Trimming pared 6 bases from V and 4 bases from J, leaving 15 bases between. The CDR3 nucleotides are TGCGCCAGCAGCCCTATAGGCGGGACCACCGGGGAGCTGTTTTTT. This codes for CASSPIGGTTGELFF.

The chain couples TRBV3-1 to TRBJ1-2; D gene ambiguous. This CDR3 is built from 13 residues. Germline CDR1 and CDR2: LGHDT and YNNKEL (reference sequence). The germline V and J ends were trimmed by 1 base and 3 bases, with 6 bases remaining between them. The DNA of the CDR3 is TGTGCCAGCAGCCAAGCGTCTGACTATGGCTACACCTTC. It codes for CASSQASDYGYTF.

This clonotype was picked up a small number of times. V usage is TRBV5-1 and J usage is TRBJ2-1, with 12 bases fitting TRBD2. Germline values: CDR1 SGHRS, CDR2 YFSETQ. Trimming took 0 bases from V and 0 from J; bases not matched to a gene: 10. The CDR3 extends over 20 amino acids. The CDR3 spells CASSLEPLAGGRISYNEQFF. For the CDR3, the DNA is TGCGCCAGCAGCTTGGAACCTCTAGCGGGAGGGCGGATCTCCTACAATGAGCAGTTCTTC.

The chain uses TRBV10-3 and TRBJ1-2; possibly TRBD1 for D (5 bases). With 4 bases removed from V and 3 bases from J, the gap between germline ends came to 9 bases. Germline V gene lookup returns CDR1 ENHRY and CDR2 SYGVKD. The CDR3 extends over 13 amino acids. The CDR3 DNA reads as TGTGCCATCAGTGTGGGAGGGGACTATGGCTACACCTTC. Amino acids: CAISVGGDYGYTF.

This sequence joins TRBV20-1 and TRBJ1-2, with D maybe TRBD1 (6 bases). CDR1 and CDR2 (germline): DFQATT, SNEGSKA (reference sequence). This CDR3 spans 13 amino acids. Trimming shortened V by 6 bases and J by 3 bases, and 14 bases separated the two germline ends. DNA for the CDR3: TGCAGTGCCAGGCAGGGGTTGGACTATGGCTACACCTTC. Translation: CSARQGLDYGYTF.